This is a list of T cell receptor beta chains from one sample in a study of identical twins. Via MiXCR, TCRdb re-called the 5' RACE reads, giving one row per CDR3 protein. Of fewer than 550,000 distinct CDR3 sequences listed, 13% to 15% are singletons. A further study also used this sample, focusing on yellow fever vaccine responses in identical twins.

Sequences were obtained from CD4+ T cells sorted from blood. These receptors were taken from a woman under 30 in good health. CDR3s include the opening cysteine and the closing phenylalanine or tryptophan. Each record gives: CDR3 length, J gene, V gene, clone size, D gene, CDR3 DNA, CDR3 protein. D genes are given only for firm matches. A clone size is listed for some rows: how often the clone was seen (once, few, many), or a class if it is expanded.

len: 14
j_gene: TRBJ2-7
v_gene: TRBV27
abundance: few
d_gene: NA
CDR3nt: TGTGCCAGCAGTCCGCTGATGGGGTCCTACGAGCAGTACTTC
CDR3aa: CASSPLMGSYEQYF

len: 16
j_gene: TRBJ2-5
v_gene: TRBV20-1
abundance: once
d_gene: TRBD2
CDR3nt: TGCAGTGCTAGAGAAGGGACTAGCGGGAGGGGAGAGACCCAGTACTTC
CDR3aa: CSAREGTSGRGETQYF

len: 15
j_gene: TRBJ1-1
v_gene: TRBV20-1
abundance: NA
d_gene: NA
CDR3nt: TGCAGTGCTAGAGTAGCAGGGTTCATGAACACTGAAGCTTTCTTT
CDR3aa: CSARVAGFMNTEAFF

len: 17
j_gene: TRBJ2-3
v_gene: TRBV20-1
abundance: NA
d_gene: TRBD2
CDR3nt: TGCAGTGCTAGGCCCCTCCTAGCGGACCTAAGCACAGATACGCAGTATTTT
CDR3aa: CSARPLLADLSTDTQYF

len: 14
j_gene: TRBJ2-7
v_gene: TRBV12-3/TRBV12-4
abundance: few
d_gene: NA
CDR3nt: TGTGCCAGCAGTCTATGGGGTAGCGACAACGAGCAGTACTTC
CDR3aa: CASSLWGSDNEQYF

len: 14
j_gene: TRBJ1-1
v_gene: TRBV2
abundance: NA
d_gene: TRBD1
CDR3nt: TGTGCCAGCATCATGGACAGGGTTGACACTGAAGCTTTCTTT
CDR3aa: CASIMDRVDTEAFF

len: 13
j_gene: TRBJ1-4
v_gene: TRBV29-1
abundance: NA
d_gene: NA
CDR3nt: TGCAGCGGTCGGGAGTCTTCCTCCGGGAAACTGTTTTTT
CDR3aa: CSGRESSSGKLFF

len: 16
j_gene: TRBJ2-1
v_gene: TRBV4-1
abundance: few
d_gene: NA
CDR3nt: TGCGCCAGCAGTCGACCCTTCGGGACCACCTACAATGAGCAGTTCTTC
CDR3aa: CASSRPFGTTYNEQFF

len: 17
j_gene: TRBJ2-3
v_gene: TRBV7-3
abundance: NA
d_gene: NA
CDR3nt: TGTGCCAGCAGCTTAGGAGTGGGCGGACCCCCGACAGATACGCAGTATTTT
CDR3aa: CASSLGVGGPPTDTQYF

len: 13
j_gene: TRBJ1-1
v_gene: TRBV12-3/TRBV12-4
abundance: few
d_gene: NA
CDR3nt: TGTGCCAGCAGCCACGACAGGAGCACTGAAGCTTTCTTT
CDR3aa: CASSHDRSTEAFF

len: 14
j_gene: TRBJ2-1
v_gene: TRBV19
abundance: few
d_gene: TRBD1
CDR3nt: TGTGCCAGTACCACAGGGGGGTCCTACAATGAGCAGTTCTTC
CDR3aa: CASTTGGSYNEQFF

len: 14
j_gene: TRBJ1-4
v_gene: TRBV7-9
abundance: NA
d_gene: NA
CDR3nt: TGTGCCAGCAGCTCGGACAGATATAATGAAAAACTGTTTTTT
CDR3aa: CASSSDRYNEKLFF

len: 15
j_gene: TRBJ2-3
v_gene: TRBV25-1
abundance: NA
d_gene: NA
CDR3nt: TGTGCCAGCAGCCCCAGGGGATTCGGGACAGATACGCAGTATTTT
CDR3aa: CASSPRGFGTDTQYF

len: 15
j_gene: TRBJ1-2
v_gene: TRBV5-1
abundance: NA
d_gene: NA
CDR3nt: TGCGCCAGCAGCTTGGGGGAGACTATTAACTATGGCTACACCTTC
CDR3aa: CASSLGETINYGYTF

len: 15
j_gene: TRBJ2-2
v_gene: TRBV19
abundance: few
d_gene: NA
CDR3nt: TGTGCCAGTACAATAGGGAGTCCCGACACCGGGGAGCTGTTTTTT
CDR3aa: CASTIGSPDTGELFF

len: 15
j_gene: TRBJ2-1
v_gene: TRBV10-3
abundance: NA
d_gene: NA
CDR3nt: TGTGCCATCAGTGACCCTAGTTACTCCTACAATGAGCAGTTCTTC
CDR3aa: CAISDPSYSYNEQFF

len: 12
j_gene: TRBJ2-3
v_gene: TRBV7-6
abundance: few
d_gene: NA
CDR3nt: TGTGCCAGCAGTGATAGGACAGATACGCAGTATTTT
CDR3aa: CASSDRTDTQYF

len: 15
j_gene: TRBJ1-5
v_gene: TRBV27
abundance: few
d_gene: TRBD1
CDR3nt: TGTGCCAGCAGTCCCATGACAGGGGGCAATCAGCCCCAGCATTTT
CDR3aa: CASSPMTGGNQPQHF

len: 12
j_gene: TRBJ2-7
v_gene: TRBV5-1
abundance: many
d_gene: NA
CDR3nt: TGCGCCAGCAGCGAGGGACCATACGAGCAGTACTTC
CDR3aa: CASSEGPYEQYF

len: 12
j_gene: TRBJ1-1
v_gene: TRBV12-3/TRBV12-4
abundance: many
d_gene: NA
CDR3nt: TGTGCCAGCAGTTTAAATTTCCTTGGAGCTTTCTTT
CDR3aa: CASSLNFLGAFF

len: 16
j_gene: TRBJ2-7
v_gene: TRBV5-1
abundance: NA
d_gene: NA
CDR3nt: TGCGCCAGCAGCTTGGCCCCGGGGAGCAGCTCCTACGAGCAGTACTTC
CDR3aa: CASSLAPGSSSYEQYF

len: 15
j_gene: TRBJ2-2
v_gene: TRBV25-1
abundance: NA
d_gene: NA
CDR3nt: TGTGCCAGCAGTGAATGGGGTTGGGACACCGGGGAGCTGTTTTTT
CDR3aa: CASSEWGWDTGELFF

len: 13
j_gene: TRBJ2-7
v_gene: TRBV12-3/TRBV12-4
abundance: NA
d_gene: TRBD1
CDR3nt: TGTGCCAGCAGAAGACAGGGCATCTACGAGCAGTACTTC
CDR3aa: CASRRQGIYEQYF

len: 12
j_gene: TRBJ2-2
v_gene: TRBV25-1
abundance: NA
d_gene: NA
CDR3nt: TGTGCCAGCAGAAGGGGGTTGGAGGAGCTGTTTTTT
CDR3aa: CASRRGLEELFF

len: 15
j_gene: TRBJ1-5
v_gene: TRBV6-1
abundance: many
d_gene: NA
CDR3nt: TGTGCCAGCAGCACAGGTTTTTATAGCAATCAGCCCCAGCATTTT
CDR3aa: CASSTGFYSNQPQHF

len: 17
j_gene: TRBJ2-6
v_gene: TRBV11-1
abundance: few
d_gene: NA
CDR3nt: TGTGCCAGCTCCTTTCGTAGGGGAGGATCTGGGGCCAACGTCCTGACTTTC
CDR3aa: CASSFRRGGSGANVLTF

len: 15
j_gene: TRBJ2-3
v_gene: TRBV7-6
abundance: NA
d_gene: NA
CDR3nt: TGTGCCAGCAGCTTAGCGCTGAGTAGCACAGATACGCAGTATTTT
CDR3aa: CASSLALSSTDTQYF

len: 16
j_gene: TRBJ2-7
v_gene: TRBV20-1
abundance: few
d_gene: TRBD1
CDR3nt: TGCAGTGCCCGGAAGGGACAGGGCGTGTGGTCCTACGAGCAGTACTTC
CDR3aa: CSARKGQGVWSYEQYF

len: 15
j_gene: TRBJ1-3
v_gene: TRBV12-3/TRBV12-4
abundance: NA
d_gene: NA
CDR3nt: TGTGCCAGCAGTTTAAGTCACGGCTCTGGAAACACCATATATTTT
CDR3aa: CASSLSHGSGNTIYF

len: 12
j_gene: TRBJ1-1
v_gene: TRBV12-3/TRBV12-4
abundance: many
d_gene: NA
CDR3nt: TGTGCCAGCAGCCGGGAGAACACTGAAGCTTTCTTT
CDR3aa: CASSRENTEAFF

len: 14
j_gene: TRBJ2-2
v_gene: TRBV7-9
abundance: NA
d_gene: TRBD2
CDR3nt: TGTGCCAGCAGACTAGCGGGGAGCACCGGGGAGCTGTTTTTT
CDR3aa: CASRLAGSTGELFF

len: 16
j_gene: TRBJ2-5
v_gene: TRBV3-1
abundance: NA
d_gene: NA
CDR3nt: TGTGCCAGCAGCCTCCAGGGCGACGGTGGCGGAGAGACCCAGTACTTC
CDR3aa: CASSLQGDGGGETQYF

len: 13
j_gene: TRBJ1-1
v_gene: TRBV2
abundance: few
d_gene: NA
CDR3nt: TGTGCCAGCAGTGATTTAGTAAACACTGAAGCTTTCTTT
CDR3aa: CASSDLVNTEAFF

len: 16
j_gene: TRBJ2-7
v_gene: TRBV18
abundance: few
d_gene: TRBD2
CDR3nt: TGTGCCAGCTCACCACCGGCTAGCGGGTTATTCAACGAGCAGTACTTC
CDR3aa: CASSPPASGLFNEQYF

len: 15
j_gene: TRBJ2-2
v_gene: TRBV9
abundance: NA
d_gene: NA
CDR3nt: TGTGCCAGCAGCGGCCCAGGGTTGGACACCGGGGAGCTGTTTTTT
CDR3aa: CASSGPGLDTGELFF

len: 14
j_gene: TRBJ2-5
v_gene: TRBV27
abundance: few
d_gene: NA
CDR3nt: TGTGCCAGCGGGGTTCAACATGCGCAAGAGACCCAGTACTTC
CDR3aa: CASGVQHAQETQYF

len: 13
j_gene: TRBJ1-2
v_gene: TRBV6-2/TRBV6-3
abundance: NA
d_gene: NA
CDR3nt: TGTGCCAGCAGAGACACGTCTAACTATGGCTACACCTTC
CDR3aa: CASRDTSNYGYTF

len: 15
j_gene: TRBJ1-5
v_gene: TRBV7-2
abundance: NA
d_gene: NA
CDR3nt: TGTGCCAGCAGCCCAACCCTACAGGGTTATCAGCCCCAGCATTTT
CDR3aa: CASSPTLQGYQPQHF

len: 14
j_gene: TRBJ2-3
v_gene: TRBV29-1
abundance: NA
d_gene: TRBD1
CDR3nt: TGCAGCGTTGATAAGACAGGGAGCACAGATACGCAGTATTTT
CDR3aa: CSVDKTGSTDTQYF

len: 13
j_gene: TRBJ2-7
v_gene: TRBV10-3
abundance: few
d_gene: NA
CDR3nt: TGTGCCATCAGTGAGTCGGGTCTCTACGAGCAGTACTTC
CDR3aa: CAISESGLYEQYF

len: 13
j_gene: TRBJ2-5
v_gene: TRBV10-2
abundance: few
d_gene: NA
CDR3nt: TGCGCCAGCAGGCGGGGATTCCAAGAGACCCAGTACTTC
CDR3aa: CASRRGFQETQYF

len: 16
j_gene: TRBJ2-5
v_gene: TRBV2
abundance: NA
d_gene: TRBD1
CDR3nt: TGTGCCAGCAGTGAAGGCCCGAACAGGGGCCAAGAGACCCAGTACTTC
CDR3aa: CASSEGPNRGQETQYF

len: 20
j_gene: TRBJ1-2
v_gene: TRBV24-1
abundance: NA
d_gene: NA
CDR3nt: TGTGCCACCAGTGACCTGGAGGGTGACAGGCAAAACTTTCACTACGATGGCTACACCTTC
CDR3aa: CATSDLEGDRQNFHYDGYTF

len: 17
j_gene: TRBJ2-2
v_gene: TRBV20-1
abundance: NA
d_gene: TRBD2
CDR3nt: TGCAGTGCTAGAGAGATCGGCGGGAGGGCCATCACCGGGGAGCTGTTTTTT
CDR3aa: CSAREIGGRAITGELFF

len: 15
j_gene: TRBJ1-2
v_gene: TRBV12-3/TRBV12-4
abundance: NA
d_gene: NA
CDR3nt: TGTGCCAGCAGTTCCACACTGGAACCGAAGAATGGCTACACCTTC
CDR3aa: CASSSTLEPKNGYTF

len: 13
j_gene: TRBJ2-1
v_gene: TRBV3-1
abundance: NA
d_gene: NA
CDR3nt: TGTGCCAGCAGCCAAGTCTTCGGGGGTGAGCAGTTCTTC
CDR3aa: CASSQVFGGEQFF

len: 16
j_gene: TRBJ2-1
v_gene: TRBV20-1
abundance: NA
d_gene: TRBD2
CDR3nt: TGCAGTGCTAGACGCAGTGTAGCGGGAGGGGATAATGAGCAGTTCTTC
CDR3aa: CSARRSVAGGDNEQFF

len: 16
j_gene: TRBJ2-2
v_gene: TRBV6-5
abundance: few
d_gene: NA
CDR3nt: TGTGCCAGCAGTTACCGGCGAACAGAGCACACCGGGGAGCTGTTTTTT
CDR3aa: CASSYRRTEHTGELFF

len: 14
j_gene: TRBJ2-7
v_gene: TRBV24-1
abundance: few
d_gene: TRBD1
CDR3nt: TGTGCCACCAGTGATCCGGGACAGGGGGGCGAGCAGTACTTC
CDR3aa: CATSDPGQGGEQYF

len: 16
j_gene: TRBJ1-1
v_gene: TRBV3-1
abundance: NA
d_gene: NA
CDR3nt: TGTGCCAGCAGCCAAGGATCCGGGAGGGCGAACACTGAAGCTTTCTTT
CDR3aa: CASSQGSGRANTEAFF

len: 14
j_gene: TRBJ2-1
v_gene: TRBV24-1
abundance: NA
d_gene: NA
CDR3nt: TGTGCCACCAGTGATTTTCTCCGGGGGAGTGAGCAGTTCTTC
CDR3aa: CATSDFLRGSEQFF

len: 15
j_gene: TRBJ1-1
v_gene: TRBV12-3/TRBV12-4
abundance: NA
d_gene: NA
CDR3nt: TGTGCCAGCAGTTTAGGGGTTCAACCCAACACTGAAGCTTTCTTT
CDR3aa: CASSLGVQPNTEAFF

len: 17
j_gene: TRBJ2-7
v_gene: TRBV7-9
abundance: few
d_gene: TRBD1
CDR3nt: TGTGCCAGCAGCTTAAGGGCGCCGGGACAGGGAGTGTCCGAGCAGTACTTC
CDR3aa: CASSLRAPGQGVSEQYF

len: 17
j_gene: TRBJ2-6
v_gene: TRBV7-8
abundance: few
d_gene: NA
CDR3nt: TGTGCCAGCAGCTTAGCGACAGGCTCGTGGGGGGCCAACGTCCTGACTTTC
CDR3aa: CASSLATGSWGANVLTF

len: 14
j_gene: TRBJ2-5
v_gene: TRBV5-1
abundance: NA
d_gene: TRBD1
CDR3nt: TGCGCCAGCAAGGCAGGGGGCTTCCAAGAGACCCAGTACTTC
CDR3aa: CASKAGGFQETQYF